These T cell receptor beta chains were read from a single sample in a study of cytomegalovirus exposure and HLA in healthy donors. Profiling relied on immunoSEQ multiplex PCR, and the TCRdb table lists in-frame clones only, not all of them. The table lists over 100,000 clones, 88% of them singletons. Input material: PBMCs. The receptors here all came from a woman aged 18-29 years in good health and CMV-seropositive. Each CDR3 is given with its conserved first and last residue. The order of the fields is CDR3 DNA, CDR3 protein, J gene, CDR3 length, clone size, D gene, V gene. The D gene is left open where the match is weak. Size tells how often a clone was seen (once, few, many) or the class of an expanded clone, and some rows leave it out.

TGTGCCAGCAGCCCCACGTCCCGGGGGACTGAAGCTTTCTTT,CASSPTSRGTEAFF,TRBJ1-1,14,.,.,TRBV7-9
TGTGCCAGCAGCTCGGGACGCAGCGGGGGCACAGATACGCAGTATTTT,CASSSGRSGGTDTQYF,TRBJ2-3,16,few,TRBD2,TRBV14
TGTGCCAGCAGTTTAGACAGCGGGAGAGGCACCGGGGAGCTGTTTTTT,CASSLDSGRGTGELFF,TRBJ2-2,16,.,TRBD2,TRBV27
TGCAGCGGGGGGGACGGGCGGCGGGATGGCTACACCTTC,CSGGDGRRDGYTF,TRBJ1-2,13,.,.,TRBV29-1
TGTGCCAGCAGCTTCGGGGAATGGGAGCAGTTCTTC,CASSFGEWEQFF,TRBJ2-1,12,.,.,TRBV7-2
TGTGCCAGCAGCCCGCAAGCGGGAGGGCTTACCGGGGAGCTGTTTTTT,CASSPQAGGLTGELFF,TRBJ2-2,16,.,TRBD2,TRBV7-3
TGTGCCAGCAGCTTCGGACGGGGGAACACTGAAGCTTTCTTT,CASSFGRGNTEAFF,TRBJ1-1,14,.,.,TRBV7-2
TGTGCCAGCAGTGCCACGGGGGGGAACACTGAAGCTTTCTTT,CASSATGGNTEAFF,TRBJ1-1,14,.,.,TRBV6-6
TGTGCCAGCAGCTTGGCCGCGTCAGGGCTTAAAGCTTTCTTT,CASSLAASGLKAFF,TRBJ1-1,14,.,.,TRBV5-6
TGTGCCAGCAGTTTGCGGGACTATAACTACGAGCAGTACTTC,CASSLRDYNYEQYF,TRBJ2-7,14,.,TRBD2,TRBV28
TGTGCCAGCAGGCGGGACAGGGGCCCCAACACTGAAGCTTTCTTT,CASRRDRGPNTEAFF,TRBJ1-1,15,.,TRBD1,TRBV6-5
TGCAGCGTTGAGGAGGGGGCGCTTGCCGATACGCAGTATTTT,CSVEEGALADTQYF,TRBJ2-3,14,.,.,TRBV29-1
TGCGCCAGCAGCCAAGGTAGGGGTCGGTACTCCTACGAGCAGTACTTC,CASSQGRGRYSYEQYF,TRBJ2-7,16,.,.,TRBV4-1
TGTGCCAGCAGTGCGGGGGGGGCAGGCACAGATACGCAGTATTTT,CASSAGGAGTDTQYF,TRBJ2-3,15,.,TRBD2,TRBV2
TGTGCCAGCAGACCCCGCCGGGTTGGGGGCTTTACAGATACGCAGTATTTT,CASRPRRVGGFTDTQYF,TRBJ2-3,17,once,.,TRBV27
TGTGCCAGCAGCTCCACCGGGACTAGGAGCGGCAATGAGCAGTTCTTC,CASSSTGTRSGNEQFF,TRBJ2-1,16,.,TRBD2,TRBV7-2
TGTGCCAGCAGTGACTCCAATCAGCCCCAGCATTTT,CASSDSNQPQHF,TRBJ1-5,12,few,.,TRBV2
TGTGCCTGGGGGGCGGGAGCGGTGTCGCAGTATTTT,CAWGAGAVSQYF,TRBJ2-3,12,.,TRBD2,TRBV30
TGCAGCGTTGGGCGGGTTTCGATGAACACTGAAGCTTTCTTT,CSVGRVSMNTEAFF,TRBJ1-1,14,.,.,TRBV29-1
TGTGCCAGCAGCCAAGGGGCCGAGAAGGCTTTCTTT,CASSQGAEKAFF,TRBJ1-1,12,.,.,TRBV4-2
TGTGCCAGCAGCGGACAGGGGGCTTACGAGCAGTACTTC,CASSGQGAYEQYF,TRBJ2-7,13,few,TRBD1,TRBV9
TGTGCCAGCAGTGAGCTGACCAGAGGGCAAGAGACCCAGTACTTC,CASSELTRGQETQYF,TRBJ2-5,15,.,.,TRBV25-1